The next 17 T cell receptor beta chains were all read from a single sample in a study of radiotherapy plus CTLA-4 blockade in lung cancer. Assay used: immunoSEQ multiplex PCR; TCRdb lists only in-frame clones, some missing. The data show 50,000 to 85,000 clones, with about 85% seen just once and less than 5% held by the top ten. Sequenced here: peripheral blood, sampled from a patient treated with radiotherapy plus ipilimumab. These receptors were taken from a human donor with non-small cell lung cancer who had a partial response to radiotherapy plus ipilimumab.

This CDR3 reads CASSYAGRGYEQYF. The CDR3 DNA follows: TGTGCCAGCAGCTATGCCGGCAGAGGCTACGAGCAGTACTTC. This sequence joins TRBV7-3 and TRBJ2-7; D is undetermined. Germline lookup yields CDR1 SGHTA and CDR2 FQGTGA. The CDR3 loop spans 14 amino acids. V was trimmed by 4 bases and J by 3 bases, leaving 13 bases between them.

This clone showed up just once. The chain joins TRBV19 to TRBJ2-3; D possibly corresponds to TRBD2 (5 bases). There are 14 residues in the CDR3. Per the germline V gene, CDR1 is LNHDA and CDR2 is SQIVND (reference sequence). V shed 5 bases and J shed 2 bases, with 11 bases lying between them. This CDR3 reads CASSLARLTDTQYF. CDR3 sequence (DNA): TGTGCCAGTAGTTTAGCGAGGCTCACAGATACGCAGTATTTT.

The V gene is TRBV6-1, the J gene TRBJ2-1, with 7 bases lining up with TRBD2. Germline loops: CDR1 MNHNS, CDR2 SASEGT. The V segment lost 6 bases and the J segment 4 bases; nucleotides outside the gene matches: 3. This CDR3 comprises 13 residues. The CDR3 sequence is CASRVAGYNEQFF. CDR3 in DNA: TGTGCCAGCAGGGTAGCGGGTTACAATGAGCAGTTCTTC.

The genes are TRBV4-1 and TRBJ2-7; TRBD1 aligns across 9 bases. Germline CDR1 MGHRA, CDR2 YSYEKL. V lost 1 base to trimming and J lost 5 bases; unmatched junction nucleotides: 3. This CDR3 has 14 residues. The CDR3 spells CASSQAGTGNEQYF. In DNA form, the CDR3 reads TGCGCCAGCAGCCAAGCCGGGACAGGGAACGAGCAGTACTTC.

The chain combines TRBV10-3 with TRBJ2-1; 11 bases map to TRBD2. Germline V CDR1 and CDR2: ENHRY, SYGVKD. Unmatched junction bases numbered 14, after V lost 7 bases and J lost 3 bases. This CDR3 spans 18 amino acids. The DNA for the CDR3 is TGTGCCATCATGGCCGCTACTAGCGGGAGTCCCGGCTACAATGAGCAGTTCTTC. Its translation: CAIMAATSGSPGYNEQFF.

This rearrangement joins TRBV18 to TRBJ2-1; 11 positions match TRBD2. Looked up from germline, CDR1 is KGHSH and CDR2 is LQKENI. The CDR3 contains 14 residues. Unmatched junction bases numbered 7, after V lost 6 bases and J lost 9 bases. The CDR3, as DNA: TGTGCCAGCTCGTTAGCGGGAGGGCCTGGTGAGCAGTTCTTC. Encoded protein: CASSLAGGPGEQFF. The full variable domain, completed using reference TRBV18 and TRBJ2-1, is NAGVMQNPRHLVRRRGQEARLRCSPMKGHSHVYWYRQLPEEGLKFMVYLQKENIIDESGMPKERFSAEFPKEGPSILRIQQVVRGDSAAYFCASSLAGGPGEQFFGPGTRLTVL.

CDR3: CASSSVFTNEKLFF. Here the CDR3 DNA reads TGTGCCAGCAGTAGTGTCTTCACTAATGAAAAACTGTTTTTT. The chain couples TRBV11-2 to TRBJ1-4, with D uncertain. Germline V gene data show CDR1 as SGHAT and CDR2 as FQNNGV. Trimming took off 6 bases at V and 2 bases at J, with 10 bases between the two ends. This CDR3 has 14 amino acids. Combining the CDR3 with reference TRBV11-2 and TRBJ1-4 gives the whole variable domain EAGVAQSPRYKIIEKRQSVAFWCNPISGHATLYWYQQILGQGPKLLIQFQNNGVVDDSQLPKDRFSAERLKGVDSTLKIQPAKLEDSAVYLCASSSVFTNEKLFFGSGTQLSVL.

CDR3 in amino acids: CATGGRAYNEQFF. CDR3 nucleotide sequence: TGTGCCACGGGCGGGAGGGCCTACAATGAGCAGTTCTTC. The rearrangement joins TRBV10-3 to TRBJ2-1, with 9 bases matching TRBD2. The germline CDR1 and CDR2 sequences are ENHRY and SYGVKD. The CDR3 is 13 amino acids. V was pared by 10 bases and J by 2 bases, with 3 bases of the junction left unmatched.

The chain couples TRBV10-3 to TRBJ2-5, with D tentatively TRBD1 (6 bases). The CDR3 spans 12 residues. From germline, CDR1 is ENHRY and CDR2 SYGVKD. Trimming removed 11 bases at V and 7 bases at J, with 17 bases between. In nucleotides, the CDR3 is TGTGCCTCCCGAGCAGGGGAAGGGACCCAGTACTTC. As protein: CASRAGEGTQYF.

The chain employs TRBV5-1 and TRBJ1-2; 7 nucleotides line up with TRBD1. V lost 4 bases and J lost 2; bases outside the gene matches: 2. CDR3 length equals 13 residues. CDR1 is SGHRS, CDR2 YFSETQ, per germline. The CDR3 DNA sequence: TGCGCCAGCAGCCAGGGACAGAACTATGGCTACACCTTC. Protein sequence: CASSQGQNYGYTF.

The chain links TRBV5-1 to TRBJ2-7; D uncertain. Germline values: CDR1 SGHRS, CDR2 YFSETQ. The CDR3 is 14 residues long. Between the trimmed V and J ends, which lost 4 bases and 1 base, there was a span of 12 bases. The CDR3 loop reads CASSETAGSYEQYF. CDR3 bases: TGCGCCAGCAGCGAGACGGCAGGTTCCTACGAGCAGTACTTC. Variable domain in full (rest from reference TRBV5-1 and TRBJ2-7): KAGVTQTPRYLIKTRGQQVTLSCSPISGHRSVSWYQQTPGQGLQFLFEYFSETQRNKGNFPGRFSGRQFSNSRSEMNVSTLELGDSALYLCASSETAGSYEQYFGPGTRLTVT.

The rearrangement uses TRBV6-5 and TRBJ1-1; TRBD1 matches at 7 bases. The CDR3 contains 12 residues. The germline V gene has CDR1 MNHEY and CDR2 SVGAGI. Trimming at V came to 0 bases and at J to 11 bases, leaving 3 bases not matched to a gene. This CDR3 reads CASSYSGQKAFF. In DNA, the CDR3 is TGTGCCAGCAGTTACTCGGGACAGAAGGCTTTCTTT.

V is TRBV5-1 and J is TRBJ2-2; TRBD1 matches 8 bases. This CDR3 contains 15 residues. The ends lost 1 base at V and 2 bases at J; junction bases unmatched: 1. The V gene's germline CDR1 is SGHRS and CDR2 YFSETQ. The CDR3 loop reads CASSLTGGNTGELFF. Written as DNA, the CDR3 is TGCGCCAGCAGCTTGACAGGGGGAAACACCGGGGAGCTGTTTTTT.

CDR3 sequence: CASSFEGLPYEQYF. In nucleotides, the CDR3 is TGCGCCAGCAGCTTCGAGGGACTGCCCTACGAGCAGTACTTC. The J gene is TRBJ2-7, the V gene TRBV5-1, with D possibly being TRBD2 (6 bases). This CDR3 is built from 14 residues. The germline V gene encodes CDR1 SGHRS and CDR2 YFSETQ. V lost 2 bases, J lost 2 bases, and 11 bases lay in between.

The chain combines TRBV9 with TRBJ2-1; 7 nucleotides align to TRBD1. Germline CDR1 is SGDLS and CDR2 is YYNGEE. Trimming cost V 1 base and J 1 base; bases outside gene matches: 5. The CDR3 loop spans 16 amino acids. Written as DNA, the CDR3 is TGTGCCAGCAGCGTATCTGCGACAGGGTCCTACAATGAGCAGTTCTTC. Its protein is CASSVSATGSYNEQFF.

This chain links TRBV28 with TRBJ1-2; no clear D gene. Trimming stripped 4 bases from V and 7 bases from J, with 7 bases between. Germline CDR1 MDHEN, CDR2 SYDVKM. This CDR3 is 11 amino acids long. The CDR3, as DNA: TGTGCCAGCAGTTGGGCCGGTGGCTACACCTTC. Its protein is CASSWAGGYTF.

This chain joins TRBV10-1 and TRBJ2-1; 8 nucleotides line up with TRBD1. Trimming removed 5 bases from V and 9 bases from J; junction bases left unmatched: 6. Germline V gives CDR1 WNHNN, CDR2 SYGVQD (reference sequence). The CDR3 spans 13 residues. The CDR3 sequence is CASSSTGESEQFF. CDR3 nucleotides: TGCGCCAGCAGTTCGACAGGGGAGAGTGAGCAGTTCTTC.